Listed below are T cell receptor beta chains from one sample, sequenced in a study of a mutant IDH1 vaccine in newly diagnosed glioma. Method: immunoSEQ multiplex PCR; TCRdb's copy keeps in-frame clones and lacks some. This table has 39,000 or so clones, around 78% appearing once. Their target antigens are unknown. The sample was PBMCs, taken from a glioma patient whose treatment included an IDH1 peptide vaccine. Every receptor here comes from a middle-aged man with glioma. Both conserved end residues are part of each CDR3. A D gene is named only where the DNA matches it firmly. The listing skips clone size in some rows; elsewhere it reads once, few, many or a size class.

V	D	size	J	CDR3	DNA
TRBV5-4	NA	NA	TRBJ1-1	CASSGIGAEAFF	TGTGCCAGCAGCGGGATCGGTGCTGAAGCTTTCTTT
TRBV7-9	NA	NA	TRBJ2-7	CASSVGAGEGEQYF	TGTGCCAGCAGCGTAGGGGCAGGGGAGGGCGAGCAGTACTTC
TRBV5-1	TRBD1	NA	TRBJ1-5	CASSSGQGGQPQHF	TGCGCCAGCAGCTCGGGACAGGGTGGCCAGCCCCAGCATTTT
TRBV5-4	TRBD2	NA	TRBJ2-3	CASSLGSGDSGPQYF	TGTGCCAGCAGCTTGGGTAGCGGGGACTCGGGACCGCAGTATTTT
TRBV4-1	TRBD2	NA	TRBJ2-1	CASSHMLAGRNEQFF	TGCGCCAGCAGCCATATGCTAGCGGGGCGCAATGAGCAGTTCTTC
TRBV5-6	NA	NA	TRBJ2-7	CASSLTGLIHEQYF	TGTGCCAGCAGCTTGACGGGACTGATCCACGAGCAGTACTTC
TRBV6-4	TRBD1	few	TRBJ1-1	CASSVGTEDTEAFF	TGTGCCAGCAGTGTCGGGACAGAGGACACTGAAGCTTTCTTT
TRBV7-9	NA	NA	TRBJ1-5	CASSSEGSYQPQHF	TGTGCCAGCAGCTCAGAGGGCAGTTATCAGCCCCAGCATTTT
TRBV7-7	NA	NA	TRBJ2-1	CASSPAGSSYNEQFF	TGTGCTAGCAGCCCAGCCGGGAGCTCCTACAATGAGCAGTTCTTC
TRBV7-2	NA	NA	TRBJ1-1	CASSLLGGVATEAFF	TGTGCCAGCAGCTTACTTGGGGGCGTTGCTACTGAAGCTTTCTTT
TRBV9	NA	NA	TRBJ2-3	CASSDHARSTDTQYF	TGTGCCAGCAGCGACCACGCAAGAAGCACAGATACGCAGTATTTT
TRBV14	NA	once	TRBJ1-4	CASSHDQASANEKLFF	TGTGCCAGCAGCCATGACCAGGCTTCTGCTAATGAAAAACTGTTTTTT
TRBV4-1	NA	NA	TRBJ2-7	CASSQGLPLGAYEQYF	TGCGCCAGCAGCCAAGGACTGCCCTTAGGGGCCTACGAGCAGTACTTC
TRBV5-1	NA	NA	TRBJ1-4	CASSLAAGLGEKLFF	TGCGCCAGCAGCTTGGCGGCAGGGTTAGGCGAAAAACTGTTTTTT
TRBV7-8	TRBD2	NA	TRBJ2-2	CASSSLAGGIAGELFF	TGTGCCAGCAGCTCCCTAGCGGGGGGGATCGCCGGGGAGCTGTTTTTT
TRBV5-1	TRBD1	NA	TRBJ1-1	CASSQRPGQGNTEAFF	TGCGCCAGCAGCCAACGACCGGGACAGGGGAACACTGAAGCTTTCTTT
TRBV7-2	TRBD2	NA	TRBJ2-1	CASSFLYGGADNEQFF	TGTGCCAGCAGCTTTTTGTACGGGGGGGCCGATAATGAGCAGTTCTTC
TRBV5-5	TRBD1	NA	TRBJ1-3	CASSPQRQGHTIYF	TGTGCCAGCAGCCCACAACGACAGGGACACACCATATATTTT
TRBV7-2	TRBD2	few	TRBJ2-7	CASSLGLAGGGLLDEQYF	TGTGCCAGCAGCTTAGGACTAGCGGGGGGCGGACTTCTCGACGAGCAGTACTTC
TRBV5-6	TRBD1	NA	TRBJ2-7	CASSSGQGEKQYF	TGTGCCAGCAGCTCTGGACAGGGGGAGAAGCAGTACTTC
TRBV5-5	NA	NA	TRBJ1-2	CASSSQGGGLHYGYTF	TGTGCCAGCAGCTCGCAAGGTGGAGGGCTCCACTATGGCTACACCTTC
TRBV30	TRBD1	few	TRBJ1-2	CAWTSDRVYGYTF	TGTGCCTGGACCTCCGACAGGGTCTATGGCTACACCTTC
TRBV4-1	NA	NA	TRBJ1-2	CASSQVAGLGYTF	TGCGCCAGCAGCCAAGTGGCGGGGTTGGGCTACACCTTC
TRBV4-1	NA	NA	TRBJ2-6	CASSHHTGRLSSGANVLTF	TGCGCCAGCAGCCACCATACAGGGCGCCTAAGCTCTGGGGCCAACGTCCTGACTTTC
TRBV5-1	NA	NA	TRBJ1-5	CASSLAGVGSNQPQHF	TGCGCCAGCAGCTTGGCCGGGGTTGGGAGCAATCAGCCCCAGCATTTT
TRBV18	TRBD1	NA	TRBJ1-1	CASSDHRGNTEAFF	TGTGCCAGCTCGGATCACAGGGGTAACACTGAAGCTTTCTTT
TRBV5-6	TRBD1	NA	TRBJ2-3	CASSFGTGTEQYF	TGTGCCAGCAGCTTTGGGACAGGGACGGAGCAGTATTTT
TRBV7-8	NA	NA	TRBJ2-7	CASSLVPNYEQYF	TGTGCCAGCAGCTTAGTTCCCAACTACGAGCAGTACTTC
TRBV27	TRBD1	NA	TRBJ1-1	CASRQDYRGQTEAFF	TGTGCCAGCAGACAAGACTACAGGGGACAAACTGAAGCTTTCTTT
TRBV6-1	NA	NA	TRBJ2-5	CASSRTWETQYF	TGTGCCAGCAGCCGAACATGGGAGACCCAGTACTTC
TRBV5-1	TRBD2	NA	TRBJ2-5	CASSRTGTSGGARETQYF	TGCGCCAGCAGCCGAACTGGGACTAGCGGGGGGGCTAGGGAGACCCAGTACTTC
TRBV30	TRBD2	NA	TRBJ2-1	CAWGRGLAGVLGEQFF	TGTGCCTGGGGCAGAGGGCTAGCGGGAGTACTAGGGGAGCAGTTCTTC
TRBV18	NA	NA	TRBJ1-1	CASSQIGSGRNTEAFF	TGTGCCAGCTCACAGATCGGGTCAGGTCGGAACACTGAAGCTTTCTTT
TRBV7-7	NA	NA	TRBJ2-5	CASSLSGERETQYF	TGTGCTAGCAGCTTATCAGGGGAAAGAGAGACCCAGTACTTC
TRBV2	TRBD1	NA	TRBJ1-5	CASRLHPGGGQPQHF	TGTGCCAGCCGGCTCCACCCAGGGGGCGGTCAGCCCCAGCATTTT
TRBV5-1	TRBD1	NA	TRBJ2-7	CASSLEGVTGGFNEQYF	TGCGCCAGCAGCTTGGAAGGTGTGACAGGGGGCTTCAACGAGCAGTACTTC
TRBV2	NA	NA	TRBJ2-2	CASSQTRAELFF	TGTGCCAGCAGTCAAACGCGGGCGGAGCTGTTTTTT
TRBV7-2	NA	NA	TRBJ2-5	CASSLGGAWETQYF	TGTGCCAGCAGCTTAGGGGGGGCCTGGGAGACCCAGTACTTC
TRBV6-9	NA	NA	TRBJ2-6	CASTRRETGANVLTF	TGTGCCAGCACCAGGCGGGAAACTGGGGCCAACGTCCTGACTTTC
TRBV4-1	TRBD1	NA	TRBJ1-2	CASSQDLDRAYGYTF	TGCGCCAGCAGCCAAGACCTCGACAGGGCCTATGGCTACACCTTC
TRBV5-6	TRBD1	few	TRBJ1-6	CASTGQVNNSPLHF	TGTGCCAGCACCGGACAGGTTAATAATTCACCCCTCCACTTT